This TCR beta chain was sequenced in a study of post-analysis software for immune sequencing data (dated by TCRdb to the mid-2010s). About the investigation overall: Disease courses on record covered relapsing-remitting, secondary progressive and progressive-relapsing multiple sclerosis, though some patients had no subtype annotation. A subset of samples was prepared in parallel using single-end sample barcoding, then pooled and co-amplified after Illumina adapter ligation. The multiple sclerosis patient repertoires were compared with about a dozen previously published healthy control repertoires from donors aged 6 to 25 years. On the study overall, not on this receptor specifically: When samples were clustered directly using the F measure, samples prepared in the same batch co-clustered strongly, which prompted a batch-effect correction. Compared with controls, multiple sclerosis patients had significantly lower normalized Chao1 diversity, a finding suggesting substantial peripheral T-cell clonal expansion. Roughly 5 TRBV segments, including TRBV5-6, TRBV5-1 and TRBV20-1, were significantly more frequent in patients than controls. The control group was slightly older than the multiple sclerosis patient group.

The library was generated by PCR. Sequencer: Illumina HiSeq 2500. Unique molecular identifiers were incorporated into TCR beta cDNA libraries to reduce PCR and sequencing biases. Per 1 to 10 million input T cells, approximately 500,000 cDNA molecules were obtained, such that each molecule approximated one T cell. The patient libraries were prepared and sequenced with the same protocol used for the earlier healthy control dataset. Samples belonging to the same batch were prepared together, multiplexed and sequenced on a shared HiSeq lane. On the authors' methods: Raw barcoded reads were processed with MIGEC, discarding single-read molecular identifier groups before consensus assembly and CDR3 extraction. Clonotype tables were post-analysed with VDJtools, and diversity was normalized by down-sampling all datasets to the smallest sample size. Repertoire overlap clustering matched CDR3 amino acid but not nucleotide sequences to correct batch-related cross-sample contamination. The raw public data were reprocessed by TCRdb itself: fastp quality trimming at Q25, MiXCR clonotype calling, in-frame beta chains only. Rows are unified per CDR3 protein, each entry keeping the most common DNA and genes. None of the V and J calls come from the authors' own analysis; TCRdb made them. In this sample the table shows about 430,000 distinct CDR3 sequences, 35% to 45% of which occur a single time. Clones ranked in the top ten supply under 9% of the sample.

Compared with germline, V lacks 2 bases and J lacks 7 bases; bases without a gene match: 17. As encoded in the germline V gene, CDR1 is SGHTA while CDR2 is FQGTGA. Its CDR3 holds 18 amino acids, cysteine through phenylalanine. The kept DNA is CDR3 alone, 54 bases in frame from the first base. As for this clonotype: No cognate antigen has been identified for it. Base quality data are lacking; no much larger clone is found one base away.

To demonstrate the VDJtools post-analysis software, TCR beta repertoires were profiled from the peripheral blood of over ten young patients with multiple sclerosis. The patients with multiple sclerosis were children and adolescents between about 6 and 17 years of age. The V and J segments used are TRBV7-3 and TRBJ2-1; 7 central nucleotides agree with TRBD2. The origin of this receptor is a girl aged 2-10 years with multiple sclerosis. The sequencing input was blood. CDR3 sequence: CASSLGGPEGGPRNEQFF. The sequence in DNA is TGTGCCAGCAGCTTAGGTGGTCCAGAGGGAGGGCCAAGGAATGAGCAGTTCTTC.